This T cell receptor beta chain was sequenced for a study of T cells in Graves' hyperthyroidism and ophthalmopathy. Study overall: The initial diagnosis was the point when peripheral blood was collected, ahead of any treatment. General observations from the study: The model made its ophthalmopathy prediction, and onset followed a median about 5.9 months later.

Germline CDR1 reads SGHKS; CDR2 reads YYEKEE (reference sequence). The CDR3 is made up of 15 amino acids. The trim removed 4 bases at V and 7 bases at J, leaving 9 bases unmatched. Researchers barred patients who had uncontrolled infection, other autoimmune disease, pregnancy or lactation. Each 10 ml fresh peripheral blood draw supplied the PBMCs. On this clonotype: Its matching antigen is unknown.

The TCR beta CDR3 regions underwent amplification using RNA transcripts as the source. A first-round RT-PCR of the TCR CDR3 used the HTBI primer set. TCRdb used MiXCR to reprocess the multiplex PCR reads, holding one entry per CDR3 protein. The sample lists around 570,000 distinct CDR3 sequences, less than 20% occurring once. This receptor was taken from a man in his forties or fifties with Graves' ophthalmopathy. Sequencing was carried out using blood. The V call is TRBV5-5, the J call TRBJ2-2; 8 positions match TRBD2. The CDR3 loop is CASSTMAGGVGELFF. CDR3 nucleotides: TGTGCCAGCAGCACCATGGCGGGAGGCGTCGGGGAGCTGTTTTTT.